This T cell receptor beta chain was obtained from a study of cytomegalovirus exposure and HLA in healthy donors (dated by TCRdb to about 2017). About the full investigation: In an earlier analysis of 550 to 750 of the donors, around 300 Gb of sequence data and 120 million or so unique TCR beta sequences from 180 million or so T cells were reported. The study used immunosequencing to profile the T cell repertoires of approximately 630 subjects and linked those repertoires to cytomegalovirus serostatus. HLA typing covered class I and class II loci at four-digit resolution. The genetic ancestry cluster associated with self-reported Caucasian donors included about 81% of the roughly 360 genotyped donors. A separate validation cohort of over a hundred different subjects was used in addition to the approximately 640-subject first cohort. Alongside the repertoire data, information on donor age, sex, ethnicity and CMV serostatus was compiled. The study was designed to test whether signatures of past pathogen exposure could be identified by cataloging public T cell receptors. Four or five DR-DQ haplotypes were handled as single units for association and clustering because linkage in the cohort was strong. The later analysis used no new phenotypic data to find candidate immune exposures, relying instead on TCR beta sequences and their occurrence across donors. The number of typed donors differed by locus: about 620-640 for A, B, C, DRB1 and DQB1; 500 to 550 for DQA1; roughly 600 for DPA1; and around 450 for DPB1. On average, around 240,000 unique TCR beta nucleotide sequences were sequenced per donor among 350 to 400 genotyped donors of the cohort, with roughly 20% of those sequences being non-productive. A later genetic analysis used genome-wide SNP genotypes for about three fifths of the 666 donors, treating that subset as a discovery cohort. To decide whether each TCR beta V gene segment behaved as functional or pseudogenic, an earlier analysis of some 600 of the donors relied on high-throughput TCR beta sequencing. In a later analysis, previously published TCR beta repertoires from about 670 donors were re-analyzed and high-resolution HLA genotyping was added so that TCR occurrence patterns could be studied. High-throughput TCR immunosequencing, statistical association of individual TCRs with disease status, and machine learning were combined to predict cytomegalovirus infection status. About 310 gigabases of sequencing data and approximately 85 million unique TCR sequences were included in an early release covering roughly 700 HLA-typed donors. Every repertoire in the discovery cohort had been generated on one and the same sequencing platform. Overall study outcomes, separate from this receptor: The only immune exposure information available for the cohort was CMV serostatus. In the study, approximately 160 TCR beta chains were listed as associated with cytomegalovirus. According to a later genetic analysis, donors in an Asian-associated ancestry cluster had fewer N-insertions in productive TCRs than the roughly 670-donor mean. Broadly in line with IMGT annotations, most TCR beta V segments showed up in productive rearrangements about 90% or about 30% of the time in an earlier analysis of around 600 of the donors. Approximately 16 rarely observed V segments, including chromosome 9 orphons, were excluded from the earlier analysis of approximately 500 of the donors because counts were too low. A later analysis associated roughly 17,000 TCR beta sequences with specific HLA alleles at a false discovery rate of 0.05. A later analysis found that HLA-associated TCR beta chains were more clonally expanded and had lower generation probabilities than equally common non-associated chains. An association between a missense DCLRE1C variant and V-gene and J-gene trimming of TCR beta chains was found in a later genetic analysis and replicated in an independent cohort. When HLA alleles, especially DR and DQ, strongly co-occurred, attributing TCR associations to individual alleles was difficult. According to the authors, the approach could potentially be generalized to other disease states and immunological phenotypes. A further reported finding was that TCR beta sequences accurately predicted the HLA-A and HLA-B alleles for most subjects in the first cohort. Cytomegalovirus status was reported to be diagnosed by the classifier with high specificity and sensitivity in both the original and validation cohorts. The presence/absence analyses assumed that sequencing depth was roughly uniform across donors, and that assumption may not be true. Because HLA typing was missing for some donors at each locus, association tests included only the typed subset. In vitro tests confirmed that three of the cytomegalovirus-associated TCR beta chains recognize cytomegalovirus antigens. Linkage disequilibrium might explain the correlated functional status among segregating V segments, but an unknown experimental factor could not be ruled out. Only TCR beta chains were sequenced in this cohort, and the absence of alpha or paired-chain data limited detectable features. The sequencing pipeline was judged likely to have produced a cluster of highly shared sequence variants as a technical artifact. In a later analysis, several top co-occurrence clusters were reported to appear linked to parvovirus B19, influenza, CMV and Epstein-Barr virus. Because the 87-base-pair reads could not distinguish some IMGT-functional V segments, including TRBV6-2 and TRBV6-3, those segments were excluded. Most TCR sequences were observed very rarely across donors, whereas some public TCRs were present in many individuals. In a later analysis, the rate of TCR association differed among HLA loci, with DRB1 alleles having the most associated TCRs and HLA-C alleles having the fewest. In a later analysis, most CMV-associated TCR beta chains were found to appear HLA-restricted, with HLA associations seemingly driven largely by CMV exposure.

Looking up the germline V gene yields CDR1 SGHRS and CDR2 YFSETQ. Measured from the cysteine to the phenylalanine, the CDR3 is 15 residues long. Only the CDR3 part of the read is kept: 45 bases, read in frame from the first base. Germline trimming: 0 bases from V, 2 bases from J; junction bases outside gene matches: 5. On this clone itself: Its recognized antigen is unknown. Per-base quality was not reported, and no clone a single base away is much larger than it.

Libraries were constructed by the immunoSEQ multiplex PCR assay. For the multiplex PCR, a mixture combining 60 forward primers for TCR Vbeta segments and 13 reverse primers for TCR Jbeta segments was used. Amplification of the CDR3 region of rearranged TCR beta genes was performed with a multiplex PCR assay on genomic DNA. Amplified TCR beta libraries were sequenced as 87-base-pair reads on the Illumina HiSeq System. The authors processed their data as follows. Across the 700 or so repertoires, a later analysis counted approximately 75 million unique TCR beta chains, roughly 11 million of which were shared by at least two donors. Raw reads were error-corrected and collapsed into unique sequences by a nearest-neighbor algorithm in which closely related sequences were merged to remove PCR and sequencing errors. V, D and J gene segments were assigned by aligning CDR3 sequences to IMGT reference sequences. Each retained sequence needed at least a six-nucleotide match to both a V gene segment and a J gene segment. A rearrangement counted as productive if the CDR3 had no stop codons and remained in frame with V and J, and every other rearrangement counted as non-productive. Following IMGT convention, CDR3 was defined as the stretch from the second conserved V-encoded cysteine to the conserved J-encoded phenylalanine. The earlier analysis of about 620 of the donors excluded sequences that lacked an unambiguous match to a single V gene segment. An earlier analysis of fewer than 750 of the donors called V segments functional above 56.7% productive rearrangements and segregating when the between-donor standard deviation exceeded 5%. A statistical classification framework was built to diagnose cytomegalovirus status from the catalog of TCR beta chain sequences. In a later analysis, TCR nucleotide sequences were compared against IMGT/GENE-DB human TR gene sequences so that V and J genes could be assigned. Using the TCRdist pipeline, a later analysis assigned CDR3 sequences along with most-parsimonious VDJ recombination scenarios. In a later analysis, every TCR beta chain was defined by the combination of its CDR3 amino acid sequence and its V-gene family, and reads without a unique V-gene family were dropped. To address suspected cross-contamination and a sequencing artifact, a later analysis removed under 600 highly shared, low-generation-probability nucleotide sequences. For each public chain, a later analysis derived a clonal expansion index from normalized ranks of inferred template counts within each repertoire. A later analysis computed generation probabilities with a VDJ recombination model fitted to out-of-frame rearrangements, and checked the results against IGoR. In a later analysis, TCR-TCR, TCR-HLA and TCR-CMV co-occurrence was scored with hypergeometric tests, and a repertoire-size bias correction was applied to TCR pairs. False discovery rates were estimated in a later analysis by permuting HLA or CMV assignments 20 times. In a later analysis, co-occurring TCRs were grouped using DBSCAN, and TCRdist sequence similarity was added for clustering within HLA-allele-positive subsets. Repertoires with fewer than 30,000 or more than 120,000 public chains, plus five repertoires with anomalous nucleotide sharing, were excluded from co-occurrence clustering. What TCRdb holds here is the immuneACCESS table cut down to in-frame rearrangements. Part of the clones is not present; checked against another copy, under half of the missing clones reflect an unresolved V gene, and the others are unexplained. That table supplies the V and J calls and clone size; D and trimming were determined from the DNA. The sample includes approximately 150,000 clones, with about 77% observed a single time. The ten largest clones add up to 1.5% to 2% of the sample.

In total, roughly 710 healthy bone marrow donors made up the cohort. At the time of sampling, every cohort member was nominally healthy, though immune exposures that went unrecorded were likely present. The donor was CMV seronegative and belonged to the group of 380 or so seronegative cohort members. Every donor gave a peripheral blood sample, and the peripheral blood mononuclear cells from that sample were used for TCR beta sequencing. The Qiagen DNeasy Blood Extraction Kit was used to extract genomic DNA from the blood cell samples. The source of this sequence is a female donor in good health and CMV-seronegative. The sample comprised PBMCs. The sequence links TRBV5-1 to TRBJ2-7; 7 bases in between match TRBD2. The CDR3 protein sequence reads: CASSLELAAAYEQYF. The DNA sequence is given as TGCGCCAGCAGCTTGGAGCTAGCGGCAGCCTACGAGCAGTACTTC.